This T cell receptor (beta chain) was identified during a study of blood T cell repertoires in COVID-19. V was shortened by 2 bases and J by 5 bases, with 6 bases between the two germline ends. The length of the CDR3 is 11 residues. Germline V gene sequence: CDR1 DFQATT, CDR2 SNEGSKA (reference sequence). Sequenced by immunoSEQ multiplex PCR; TCRdb stores in-frame clones only, minus some. The data hold over 200,000 clones, with 88% observed a single time. Sequencing was done on a sample of PBMCs or T cells enriched from blood (not recorded which). The chain recombines TRBV20-1 with TRBJ2-5; no reliable D call. The clonotype originates from a woman aged 40 to 49 with acute COVID-19. CDR3 DNA: TGCAGTGCTAGATTAGTGGAGACCCAGTACTTC. This gives the protein CSARLVETQYF.